What follows describes a single TCR beta chain. Only one count was recorded for this clone. Its specific antigen is unknown. No base qualities exist here, and no much larger clone lies one base off it. Receptor amplification or capture employed the immunoSEQ multiplex PCR assay. A mixture of 60 forward primers for TCR Vbeta segments and 13 reverse primers for TCR Jbeta segments was used in the multiplex PCR. The CDR3 region of rearranged TCR beta genes was amplified from genomic DNA with a multiplex PCR assay. The Illumina HiSeq System was used to sequence the amplified TCR beta libraries as 87-base-pair reads. The original methods were these. A later analysis counted tens of millions of unique TCR beta chains across the 550 to 800 repertoires, and around 9.9 million of these chains were shared by at least two donors. Raw reads were error-corrected and collapsed into unique sequences by a nearest-neighbor algorithm in which closely related sequences were merged to remove PCR and sequencing errors. Alignment of CDR3 sequences to IMGT reference sequences was used to assign V, D and J gene segments. For a sequence to be retained, a match of at least six nucleotides to both a V gene segment and a J gene segment was required. A rearrangement was called productive if the CDR3 had no stop codons and remained in frame with V and J, and every other rearrangement was called non-productive. Following IMGT convention, CDR3 was defined as the stretch from the second conserved V-encoded cysteine to the conserved J-encoded phenylalanine. Sequences without an unambiguous match to a single V gene segment were excluded from the earlier analysis of about 600 of the donors. In an earlier analysis of 450 to 750 of the donors, a V segment was called functional when productive rearrangements were above 56.7%, and segregating when the standard deviation between donors exceeded 5%. A statistical classification framework was built for diagnosing cytomegalovirus status from the catalog of TCR beta chain sequences. In a later analysis, TCR nucleotide sequences were compared against IMGT/GENE-DB human TR gene sequences so that V and J genes could be assigned. A later analysis assigned CDR3 sequences and most-parsimonious VDJ recombination scenarios with the TCRdist pipeline. In a later analysis, each TCR beta chain was defined by its CDR3 amino acid sequence together with its V-gene family, and reads without a unique V-gene family were excluded. A later analysis removed nearly 600 highly shared, low-generation-probability nucleotide sequences to deal with suspected cross-contamination and a sequencing artifact. For each public chain, a later analysis derived a clonal expansion index from normalized ranks of inferred template counts within each repertoire. In a later analysis, generation probabilities were computed using a VDJ recombination model fitted to out-of-frame rearrangements, and the results were checked against IGoR. In a later analysis, hypergeometric tests were used to score TCR-TCR, TCR-HLA and TCR-CMV co-occurrence, with a repertoire-size bias correction applied to TCR pairs. In a later analysis, false discovery rates were estimated by permuting HLA or CMV assignments 20 times. A later analysis grouped co-occurring TCRs with DBSCAN, adding TCRdist sequence similarity when clustering within HLA-allele-positive subsets. For co-occurrence clustering, repertoires with fewer than 30,000 or more than 120,000 public chains were excluded, along with five or six repertoires with anomalous nucleotide sharing. The immuneACCESS repertoire file appears here via TCRdb, limited to in-frame rearrangements. These files lack a portion of the clones; in checked studies, under half of the deficit traces to unresolved V genes, and the cause of the others is not known. That table gives V, J and clone size, and the DNA gave D and trimming. Across this sample there are 100,000 to 120,000 clones, with 76% seen only once. 7% to 10% of the sample rests with the top ten.

This entry is derived from a study of cytomegalovirus exposure and HLA in healthy donors (dated by TCRdb to 2015 to 2018). Background for the entire study: An earlier analysis of 587 of the donors reported 276 Gb of sequence data and around 100 million unique TCR beta sequences obtained from approximately 180 million T cells. Donor age, sex, ethnicity and CMV serostatus were compiled alongside the repertoire data. In a later genetic analysis, genome-wide SNP genotypes for 398 of the 666 donors were used, and that subset was treated as a discovery cohort. The study profiled the T cell repertoires of hundreds of subjects by immunosequencing and related them to cytomegalovirus serostatus. Of the roughly 400 genotyped donors, approximately 80% fell in the genetic ancestry cluster associated with self-reported Caucasian donors. The number of donors typed differed by locus, with 629-630 for A, B, C, DRB1 and DQB1, around 520 for DQA1, about 610 for DPA1, and some 440 for DPB1. HLA typing included class I and class II loci at four-digit resolution. In a later analysis, previously published TCR beta repertoires from 550 to 700 donors were re-analyzed and high-resolution HLA genotyping was added so that TCR occurrence patterns could be studied. In addition to the first cohort of approximately 650 subjects, a separate validation cohort of approximately 130 different subjects was used. Among about 400 genotyped donors of the cohort, an average of around 250,000 unique TCR beta nucleotide sequences was sequenced per donor, of which about 19% were non-productive. The aim of the study was to test whether cataloging public T cell receptors could identify signatures of past pathogen exposure. Rather than drawing on any new phenotypic data, the later analysis identified candidate immune exposures from TCR beta sequences and the way those sequences occurred across donors. An earlier analysis of approximately 500 of the donors applied high-throughput TCR beta sequencing to assess whether each TCR beta V gene segment acted as functional or pseudogenic. Approximately 300 gigabases of sequencing data and approximately 85 million unique TCR sequences were included in an early release covering 500 to 750 HLA-typed donors. To predict cytomegalovirus infection status, the study combined high-throughput TCR immunosequencing, statistical association of individual TCRs with disease status, and machine learning. A handful of DR-DQ haplotypes were handled as single units for association and clustering because linkage in the cohort was strong. Every discovery cohort repertoire had been produced on one sequencing platform. General findings and caveats noted by the study authors: In vitro tests confirmed that a few of the cytomegalovirus-associated TCR beta chains recognize cytomegalovirus antigens. An association between a missense DCLRE1C variant and V-gene and J-gene trimming of TCR beta chains was found in a later genetic analysis and replicated in an independent cohort. Correlated functional status among segregating V segments might reflect linkage disequilibrium, but an unknown experimental factor could not be ruled out. Most CMV-associated TCR beta chains appeared to be HLA-restricted in a later analysis, and the HLA associations seemed to be driven largely by CMV exposure. In an earlier analysis of around 600 of the donors, most TCR beta V segments appeared in productive rearrangements about 87% or about 30% of the time, broadly matching IMGT annotations. Because counts were too low, seventeen rarely observed V segments, including chromosome 9 orphons, were excluded from the earlier analysis of 587 of the donors. According to a later genetic analysis, donors in an Asian-associated ancestry cluster had fewer N-insertions in productive TCRs than the roughly 660-donor mean. A further reported finding was that TCR beta sequences accurately predicted the HLA-A and HLA-B alleles for most subjects in the first cohort. The classifier was reported to diagnose cytomegalovirus status with high specificity and sensitivity in both the original cohort and the validation cohort. When HLA alleles, especially DR and DQ, strongly co-occurred, attributing TCR associations to individual alleles was difficult. In the study, 164 TCR beta chains were listed as associated with cytomegalovirus. In a later analysis, the rate of TCR association differed among HLA loci, with DRB1 alleles having the most associated TCRs and HLA-C alleles having the fewest. The presence/absence analyses assumed that sequencing depth was roughly uniform across donors, and that assumption may not be true. Most TCR sequences were observed very rarely across donors, whereas some public TCRs were present in many individuals. A later analysis found that HLA-associated TCR beta chains were more clonally expanded and had lower generation probabilities than equally common non-associated chains. A later analysis reported that several top co-occurrence clusters appeared linked to parvovirus B19, influenza, CMV and Epstein-Barr virus. Because HLA typing was unavailable for some donors at each locus, only the typed subset was used in association tests. According to the authors, the approach could potentially be generalized to other disease states and immunological phenotypes. The sequencing pipeline was judged likely to have produced a cluster of highly shared sequence variants as a technical artifact. In this cohort, only TCR beta chains were sequenced, and detectable features were limited by the absence of alpha or paired-chain data. Immune exposure information for the cohort was limited to CMV serostatus. At a false discovery rate of 0.05, a later analysis linked 16,951 TCR beta sequences to specific HLA alleles. The 87-base-pair reads could not distinguish some IMGT-functional V segments, including TRBV6-2 and TRBV6-3, so those segments were excluded.

CDR1 LNHDA and CDR2 SQIVND were looked up in the germline V gene (reference sequence). Trimming removed 3 bases from V and 4 bases from J; the gene matches leave 3 bases unexplained. From the cysteine through the phenylalanine, the CDR3 covers 14 amino acids. Only the CDR3 region is kept as DNA, spanning 42 bases read in frame from base 1. In total, 600 or so healthy bone marrow donors made up the cohort. At the time of sampling, every cohort member was nominally healthy, though immune exposures that went unrecorded were likely present. The donor was CMV seropositive and was included in the group of 250 to 300 seropositive cohort members. Every donor gave a peripheral blood sample, and the peripheral blood mononuclear cells from that sample were used for TCR beta sequencing. The Qiagen DNeasy Blood Extraction Kit was used to extract genomic DNA from the blood cell samples.

The receptor chain draws on TRBV19 and TRBJ1-3; a stretch of 7 junction bases matches TRBD1. Sequences were obtained from PBMCs. The TCR was taken from a man between 35 and 55 years old in good health and CMV-seropositive. The sequenced DNA: TGTGCCAGTAGTATGACAGGGCCCGGAAACACCATATATTTT. This codes for CASSMTGPGNTIYF.